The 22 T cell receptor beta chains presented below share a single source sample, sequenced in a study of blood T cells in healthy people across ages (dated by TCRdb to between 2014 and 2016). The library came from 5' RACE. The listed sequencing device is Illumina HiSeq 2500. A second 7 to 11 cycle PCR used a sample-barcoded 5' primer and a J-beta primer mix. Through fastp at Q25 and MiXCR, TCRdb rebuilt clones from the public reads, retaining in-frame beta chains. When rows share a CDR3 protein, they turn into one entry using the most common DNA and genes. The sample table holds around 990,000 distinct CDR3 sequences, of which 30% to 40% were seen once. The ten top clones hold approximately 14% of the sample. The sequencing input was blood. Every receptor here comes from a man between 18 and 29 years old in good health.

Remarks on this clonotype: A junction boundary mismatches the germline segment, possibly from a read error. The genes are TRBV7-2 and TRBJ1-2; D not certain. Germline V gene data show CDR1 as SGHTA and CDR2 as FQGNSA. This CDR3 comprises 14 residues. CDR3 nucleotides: TGTGCCAGCAGCTTAGGGGCCGAGGACTATAGCTACACCTTC. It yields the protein CASSLGAEDYSYTF.

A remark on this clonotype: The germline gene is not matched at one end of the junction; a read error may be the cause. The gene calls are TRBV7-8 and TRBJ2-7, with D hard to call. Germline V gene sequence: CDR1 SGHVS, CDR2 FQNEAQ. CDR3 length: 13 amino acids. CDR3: CASSLARGYERYF. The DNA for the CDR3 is TGTGCCAGCAGCTTAGCGCGTGGATACGAGCGGTACTTC. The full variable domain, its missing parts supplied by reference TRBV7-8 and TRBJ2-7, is GAGVSQSPRYKVAKRGQDVALRCDPISGHVSLFWYQQALGQGPEFLTYFQNEAQLDKSGLPSDRFFAERPEGSVSTLKIQRTQQEDSAVYLCASSLARGYERYFGPGTRLTVT.

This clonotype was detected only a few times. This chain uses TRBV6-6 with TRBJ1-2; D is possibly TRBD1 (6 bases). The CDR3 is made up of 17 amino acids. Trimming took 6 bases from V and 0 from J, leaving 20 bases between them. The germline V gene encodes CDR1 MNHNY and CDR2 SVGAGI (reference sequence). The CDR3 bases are TGTGCCAGCAGCACTACTACCGTGGACAGCTCTAACTATGGCTACACCTTC. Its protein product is CASSTTTVDSSNYGYTF.

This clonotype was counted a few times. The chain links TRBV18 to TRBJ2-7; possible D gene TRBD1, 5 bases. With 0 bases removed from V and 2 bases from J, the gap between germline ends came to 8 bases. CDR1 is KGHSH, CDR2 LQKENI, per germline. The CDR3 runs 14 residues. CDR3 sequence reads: CASSPPGLAYEQYF. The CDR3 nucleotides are TGTGCCAGCTCACCACCGGGGCTAGCCTACGAGCAGTACTTC.

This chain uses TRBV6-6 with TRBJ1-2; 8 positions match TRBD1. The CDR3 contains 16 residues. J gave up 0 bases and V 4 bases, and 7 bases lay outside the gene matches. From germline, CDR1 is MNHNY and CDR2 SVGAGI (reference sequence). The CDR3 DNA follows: TGTGCCAGCAGTTTAGGGACAGGCGCTACTAACTATGGCTACACCTTC. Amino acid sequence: CASSLGTGATNYGYTF.

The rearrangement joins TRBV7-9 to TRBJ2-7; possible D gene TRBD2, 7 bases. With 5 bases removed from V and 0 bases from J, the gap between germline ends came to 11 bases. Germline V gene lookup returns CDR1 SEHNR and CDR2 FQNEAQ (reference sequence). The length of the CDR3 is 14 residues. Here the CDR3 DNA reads TGTGCCAGCAGCCGGGGGGCCAACTCCTACGAGCAGTACTTC. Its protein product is CASSRGANSYEQYF.

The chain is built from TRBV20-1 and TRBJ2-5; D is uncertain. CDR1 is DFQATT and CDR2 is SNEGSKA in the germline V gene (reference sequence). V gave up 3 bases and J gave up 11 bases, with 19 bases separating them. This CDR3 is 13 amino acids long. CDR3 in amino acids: CSARRLWVGEQYF. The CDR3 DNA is TGCAGTGCTAGGCGGCTCTGGGTTGGTGAGCAGTACTTC.

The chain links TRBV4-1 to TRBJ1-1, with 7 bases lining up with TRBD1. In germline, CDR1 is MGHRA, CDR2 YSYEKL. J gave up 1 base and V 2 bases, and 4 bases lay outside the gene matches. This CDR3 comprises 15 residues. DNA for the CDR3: TGCGCCAGCAGCCAACCGACAGGGAGGAACACTGAAGCTTTCTTT. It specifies CASSQPTGRNTEAFF.

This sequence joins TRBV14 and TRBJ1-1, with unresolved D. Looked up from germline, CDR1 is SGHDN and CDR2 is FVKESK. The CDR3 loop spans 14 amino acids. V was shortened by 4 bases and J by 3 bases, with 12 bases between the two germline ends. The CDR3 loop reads CASSRNLGDTEAFF. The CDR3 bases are TGTGCCAGCAGCCGGAATCTTGGGGACACTGAAGCTTTCTTT.

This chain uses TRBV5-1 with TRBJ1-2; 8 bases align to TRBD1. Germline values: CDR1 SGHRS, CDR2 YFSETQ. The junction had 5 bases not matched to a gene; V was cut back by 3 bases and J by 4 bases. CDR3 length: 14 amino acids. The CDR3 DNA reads TGCGCCAGCAGCTCGGACAGGGCAGGCTATGGCTACACCTTC. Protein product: CASSSDRAGYGYTF.

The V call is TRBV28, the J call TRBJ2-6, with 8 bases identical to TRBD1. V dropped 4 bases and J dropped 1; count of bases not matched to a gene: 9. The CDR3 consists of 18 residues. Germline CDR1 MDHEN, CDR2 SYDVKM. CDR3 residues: CASSSPLNRGSGANVLTF. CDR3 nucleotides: TGTGCCAGCAGTTCGCCTTTAAACAGGGGGTCTGGGGCCAACGTCCTGACTTTC.

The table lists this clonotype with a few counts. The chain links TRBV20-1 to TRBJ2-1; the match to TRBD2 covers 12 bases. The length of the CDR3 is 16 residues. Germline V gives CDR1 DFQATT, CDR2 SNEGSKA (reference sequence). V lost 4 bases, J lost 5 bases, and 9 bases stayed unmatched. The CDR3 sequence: CSATPPSGGEHNEQFF. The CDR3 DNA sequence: TGCAGTGCTACACCCCCTAGCGGGGGGGAACACAATGAGCAGTTCTTC.

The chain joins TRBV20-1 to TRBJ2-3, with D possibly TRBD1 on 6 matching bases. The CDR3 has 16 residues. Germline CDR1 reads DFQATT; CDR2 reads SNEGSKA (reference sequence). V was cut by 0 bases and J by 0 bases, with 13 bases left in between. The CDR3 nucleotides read TGCAGTGCTAGAGATCACGGGACAACTAGCACAGATACGCAGTATTTT. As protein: CSARDHGTTSTDTQYF.

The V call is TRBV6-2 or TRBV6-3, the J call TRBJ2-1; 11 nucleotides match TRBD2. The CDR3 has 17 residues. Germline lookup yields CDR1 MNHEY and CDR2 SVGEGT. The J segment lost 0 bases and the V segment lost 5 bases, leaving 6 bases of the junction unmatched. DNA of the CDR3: TGTGCCAGCAGTACGCCGGGACTAGCGGTCTCCTACAATGAGCAGTTCTTC. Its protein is CASSTPGLAVSYNEQFF.

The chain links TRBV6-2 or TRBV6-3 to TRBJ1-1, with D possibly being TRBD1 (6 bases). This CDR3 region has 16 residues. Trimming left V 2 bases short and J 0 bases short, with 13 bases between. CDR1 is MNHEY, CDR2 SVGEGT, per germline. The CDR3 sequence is CASSYGKGTLNTEAFF. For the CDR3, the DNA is TGTGCCAGCAGTTACGGGAAGGGGACACTGAACACTGAAGCTTTCTTT.

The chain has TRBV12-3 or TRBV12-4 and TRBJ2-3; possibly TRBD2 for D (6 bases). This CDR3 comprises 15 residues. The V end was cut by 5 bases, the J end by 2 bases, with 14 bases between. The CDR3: CASSPPASATDTQYF. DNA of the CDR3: TGTGCCAGCAGTCCGCCGGCTAGCGCCACAGATACGCAGTATTTT.

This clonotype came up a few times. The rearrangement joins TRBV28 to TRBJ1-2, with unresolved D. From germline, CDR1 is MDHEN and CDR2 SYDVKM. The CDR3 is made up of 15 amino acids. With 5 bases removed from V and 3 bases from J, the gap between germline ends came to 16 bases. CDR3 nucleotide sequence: TGTGCCAGCAGTCTGGCGGGGAGGCGAGACTATGGCTACACCTTC. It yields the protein CASSLAGRRDYGYTF.

CDR3 protein: CASSLPLVRGVVLEQYF. Written as DNA, the CDR3 is TGTGCCAGCAGTTTACCATTAGTCAGGGGCGTGGTTCTTGAGCAGTACTTC. The chain couples TRBV28 to TRBJ2-7, with TRBD1 as a possible D gene (6 bases). V lost 2 bases and J 7 bases, leaving 24 bases between the germline ends. Germline V gene sequence: CDR1 MDHEN, CDR2 SYDVKM. The CDR3 loop spans 17 amino acids.

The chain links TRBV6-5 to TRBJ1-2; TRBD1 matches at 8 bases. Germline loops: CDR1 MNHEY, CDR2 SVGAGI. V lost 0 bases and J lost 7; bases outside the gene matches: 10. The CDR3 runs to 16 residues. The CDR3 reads CASSYSVAGGISGYTF. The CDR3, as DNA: TGTGCCAGCAGTTACTCGGTCGCAGGGGGCATATCTGGCTACACCTTC.

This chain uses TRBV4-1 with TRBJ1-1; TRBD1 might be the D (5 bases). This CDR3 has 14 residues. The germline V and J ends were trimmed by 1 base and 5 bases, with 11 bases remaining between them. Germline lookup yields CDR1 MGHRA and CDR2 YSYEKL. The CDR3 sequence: CASSQVLGATEAFF. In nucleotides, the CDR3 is TGCGCCAGCAGCCAAGTCCTAGGGGCTACTGAAGCTTTCTTT.

In nucleotides, the CDR3 is TGTGCCAGCAGCCCATTAAGGGGACAGGGGCCGAATGAGCAGTTCTTC. This codes for CASSPLRGQGPNEQFF. The V call is TRBV11-2, the J call TRBJ2-1; TRBD1 matches at 10 bases. Germline-derived CDR1 and CDR2 are SGHAT and FQNNGV. The CDR3 is 16 amino acids. Unmatched junction bases numbered 11, after V lost 5 bases and J lost 7 bases.

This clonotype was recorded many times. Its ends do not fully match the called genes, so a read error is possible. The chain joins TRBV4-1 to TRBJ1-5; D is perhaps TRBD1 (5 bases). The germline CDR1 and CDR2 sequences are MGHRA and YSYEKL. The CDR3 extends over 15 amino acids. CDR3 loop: CASSPRGYSNQPQHF. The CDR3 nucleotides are TGTGCCAGCAGCCCTCGGGGCTATAGCAATCAGCCCCAGCATTTT.